A single sample is the source of the 23 T cell receptor beta chains below, sequenced in a study of T-cell memory formation after mild COVID-19. TCRdb fed the 5' RACE reads into MiXCR, producing one record per CDR3 protein. This sample has approximately 250,000 distinct CDR3 sequences, with about 16% found just once. Sequenced sample: PBMCs or a T cell subset sorted from them (not recorded which). All receptors derive from an adult woman who had mild COVID-19 (a few samples of this study predate the infection). Cell type and time point are not known.

This clonotype occurred many times. This rearrangement joins TRBV7-9 to TRBJ2-5; no definite D call. This CDR3 comprises 13 residues. Trimming left V 5 bases short and J 2 bases short, with 9 bases between. In germline, CDR1 is SEHNR, CDR2 FQNEAQ (reference sequence). The CDR3 region is CASSAALQETQYF. The CDR3 bases are TGTGCCAGCAGCGCCGCCCTGCAAGAGACCCAGTACTTC. Drawing the rest from reference TRBV7-9 and TRBJ2-5, the complete variable domain is DTGVSQNPRHKITKRGQNVTFRCDPISEHNRLYWYRQTLGQGPEFLTYFQNEAQLEKSRLLSDRFSAERPKGSFSTLEIQRTEQGDSAMYLCASSAALQETQYFGPGTRLLVL.

This rearrangement joins TRBV5-1 to TRBJ2-7; D possibly uses TRBD1 or TRBD2 (5 bases each). The CDR3 is 15 amino acids. Looked up from germline, CDR1 is SGHRS and CDR2 is YFSETQ. V gave up 4 bases and J gave up 4 bases, with 18 bases separating them. Here the CDR3 reads CASSAGTASRYEQYF. CDR3 bases: TGCGCCAGCAGCGCCGGGACCGCCTCCCGTTACGAGCAGTACTTC.

This sequence joins TRBV2 and TRBJ2-7, with 11 nucleotides matching TRBD2. The germline V gene has CDR1 SNHLY and CDR2 FYNNEI. With 6 bases clipped from V and 4 bases from J, the junction kept 8 bases outside the gene matches. The CDR3 is made up of 15 amino acids. The CDR3 protein is CASSPTSGVDYEQYF. In DNA form, the CDR3 reads TGTGCCAGCAGCCCGACTAGCGGGGTCGATTACGAGCAGTACTTC. Supplemented by reference TRBV2 and TRBJ2-7, the full variable domain reads EPEVTQTPSHQVTQMGQEVILRCVPISNHLYFYWYRQILGQKVEFLVSFYNNEISEKSEIFDDQFSVERPDGSNFTLKIRSTKLEDSAMYFCASSPTSGVDYEQYFGPGTRLTVT.

This chain joins TRBV3-1 and TRBJ1-1; no clear D. V was trimmed by 5 bases and J by 7 bases, leaving 14 bases between them. This CDR3 is 13 amino acids long. Per germline, CDR1 LGHDT and CDR2 YNNKEL (reference sequence). CDR3 sequence: CASSAGHLGEAFF. In nucleotides, the CDR3 is TGTGCCAGCAGCGCGGGCCACCTCGGTGAAGCTTTCTTT.

The gene calls are TRBV6-6 and TRBJ1-3, with D unclear. Germline CDR1 and CDR2: MNHNY and SVGAGI (reference sequence). Trimming stripped 2 bases from V and 0 bases from J, with 11 bases between. The CDR3 is 16 amino acids. CDR3 amino acids: CASSYEGQSSGNTIYF. CDR3 bases: TGTGCCAGCAGTTACGAAGGGCAATCCTCTGGAAACACCATATATTTT.

This clonotype was found a few times. The DNA for the CDR3 is TGTGCCAGCAGGCCGGGGACAGGGGGATTTGAGCAGTTCTTC. Its protein product is CASRPGTGGFEQFF. The chain combines TRBV2 with TRBJ2-1, with 11 bases matching TRBD1. Trimming removed 6 bases from V and 9 bases from J; junction bases left unmatched: 7. The CDR3 has 14 residues. Germline CDR1 is SNHLY and CDR2 is FYNNEI.

The table lists this clonotype with a few counts. V gene TRBV25-1 combines with J gene TRBJ1-1; D might be TRBD1 (6 bases). The germline V gene has CDR1 MGHDK and CDR2 SYGVNS. There are 13 residues in the CDR3. Between the trimmed V and J ends, which lost 1 base and 8 bases, there was a span of 11 bases. The CDR3 nucleotides read TGTGCCAGCAGTGAATTAGGGACAAGAGAAGCTTTCTTT. It encodes CASSELGTREAFF.

This clonotype occurred many times. The gene calls are TRBV4-3 and TRBJ2-1, with 8 bases identical to TRBD2. This CDR3 spans 19 amino acids. From germline, CDR1 is LGHNA and CDR2 YSLEER. With V trimmed by 1 base and J by 2 bases, 13 bases remained unmatched. This chain's CDR3 is CASSQAGGRPFLTYNEQFF. As DNA, the CDR3 is TGCGCCAGCAGCCAAGCGGGCGGGAGGCCCTTTCTGACCTACAATGAGCAGTTCTTC.

The gene calls are TRBV5-1 and TRBJ1-2; D gene ambiguous. Trimming left V 4 bases short and J 0 bases short, with 13 bases between. Germline CDR1 is SGHRS and CDR2 is YFSETQ. The CDR3 spans 15 residues. DNA of the CDR3: TGCGCCAGCAGCAGGCGACGGGAAGCTAACTATGGCTACACCTTC. Amino acids: CASSRRREANYGYTF.

This rearrangement joins TRBV20-1 to TRBJ1-2; the D gene is possibly TRBD1 (6 bases). Trimming took 6 bases from V and 3 from J, leaving 8 bases between them. There are 11 residues in the CDR3. Germline V CDR1 and CDR2: DFQATT, SNEGSKA (reference sequence). The CDR3 loop reads CSAPGDYGYTF. The CDR3, as DNA: TGCAGTGCGCCAGGGGACTATGGCTACACCTTC.

Ten or more counts support this clonotype. V is TRBV6-2 or TRBV6-3 and J is TRBJ2-1; D call uncertain. V was clipped by 0 bases and J by 9 bases, with 9 bases between them. Germline CDR1 reads MNHEY; CDR2 reads SVGEGT. CDR3 length: 13 amino acids. CDR3 in DNA: TGTGCCAGCAGTTACTCTAACGAGCCTGAGCAGTTCTTC. It encodes CASSYSNEPEQFF.

The V call is TRBV20-1, the J call TRBJ2-7, with 7 bases matching TRBD2. The germline V gene encodes CDR1 DFQATT and CDR2 SNEGSKA (reference sequence). V shed 5 bases and J 1 base; nucleotides not matched to a gene: 8. The CDR3 extends over 14 amino acids. The CDR3 DNA follows: TGCAGTGCTTACCACCGGGAGGAATCCTACGAGCAGTACTTC. Its protein product is CSAYHREESYEQYF.

J is TRBJ1-2 and V is TRBV24-1, with 8 bases aligning to TRBD1. In germline, CDR1 is KGHDR, CDR2 SFDVKD. CDR3 length: 14 amino acids. Trimming cost V 3 bases and J 4 bases; bases outside gene matches: 3. The CDR3 region is CATSDPGGTYGYTF. The CDR3 DNA is TGTGCCACCAGTGATCCAGGGGGCACCTATGGCTACACCTTC.

This clonotype was detected ten times or more. This chain joins TRBV6-1 and TRBJ2-7; a possible D gene is TRBD1 (6 bases). V lost 6 bases and J lost 7, with 13 bases in between. Per germline, CDR1 MNHNS and CDR2 SASEGT. The CDR3 runs 12 residues. CDR3 DNA sequence: TGTGCCAGCAGCCCGACAGGCGATGAGCAGTACTTC. It encodes CASSPTGDEQYF.

The table lists this clonotype with many counts. The chain carries TRBV20-1 and TRBJ1-2; 9 bases map to TRBD1. V was clipped by 0 bases and J by 7 bases; unmatched bases: 6. Germline V gene data show CDR1 as DFQATT and CDR2 as SNEGSKA (reference sequence). The CDR3 runs to 14 residues. The CDR3 DNA follows: TGCAGTGCTAGAGACGGACAGGGGAAGACTGGCTACACCTTC. It encodes CSARDGQGKTGYTF.

J is TRBJ2-1 and V is TRBV12-3 or TRBV12-4; the D is unclear. The CDR3 has 15 amino acids. V was clipped by 5 bases and J by 5 bases, with 16 bases between them. The DNA for the CDR3 is TGTGCCAGCAGTCAATATTACGCTAGTAACAATGAGCAGTTCTTC. Protein: CASSQYYASNNEQFF.

This clonotype came up a few times. The chain is built from TRBV4-2 and TRBJ2-3, with no clear D. The CDR3 has 12 amino acids. Between the trimmed V and J ends, which lost 4 bases and 11 bases, there was a span of 13 bases. Per germline, CDR1 LGHNA and CDR2 YNFKEQ. CDR3 sequence: CASSRELQQQYF. CDR3 coding DNA: TGTGCCAGCAGCCGAGAACTCCAACAGCAGTATTTT.

V and J are TRBV29-1 and TRBJ2-3; the D call may be TRBD1 or TRBD2 (5 bases each). V was shortened by 5 bases and J by 4 bases, with 19 bases between the two germline ends. This CDR3 is built from 15 residues. The germline V gene encodes CDR1 SQVTM and CDR2 ANQGSEA. The CDR3: CSVPSARGPADTQYF. The DNA for the CDR3 is TGCAGCGTTCCCTCAGCTCGGGGCCCGGCAGATACGCAGTATTTT.

This clonotype occurred many times. The chain carries TRBV12-3 or TRBV12-4 and TRBJ1-5; 8 positions match TRBD1. V lost 1 base and J lost 3; bases outside the gene matches: 2. The CDR3 is 15 residues long. In nucleotides, the CDR3 is TGTGCCAGCAGTTTAGGGACAGGGTCCAATCAGCCCCAGCATTTT. It codes for CASSLGTGSNQPQHF.

This clonotype has more than one count but fewer than ten. The chain has TRBV7-3 and TRBJ2-7; no firm D call. CDR3 size: 13 residues. The V gene lost 2 bases and the J gene lost 6 bases, with 11 bases spanning the gap. Looked up from germline, CDR1 is SGHTA and CDR2 is FQGTGA. CDR3 in amino acids: CASSLGSGTEQYF. The CDR3 DNA reads TGTGCCAGCAGCTTAGGGTCGGGTACCGAGCAGTACTTC.

The rearrangement links TRBV29-1 to TRBJ2-5, with D maybe TRBD1 (6 bases). With 6 bases removed from V and 3 bases from J, the gap between germline ends came to 11 bases. CDR3 length: 12 residues. Looked up from germline, CDR1 is SQVTM and CDR2 is ANQGSEA. For the CDR3, the DNA is TGCAGCGTCCTCCAGGGGAAAGAGACCCAGTACTTC. This translates into CSVLQGKETQYF. The variable domain in full, completed from reference TRBV29-1 and TRBJ2-5, reads SAVISQKPSRDICQRGTSLTIQCQVDSQVTMMFWYRQQPGQSLTLIATANQGSEATYESGFVIDKFPISRPNLTFSTLTVSNMSPEDSSIYLCSVLQGKETQYFGPGTRLLVL.

V gene TRBV12-5 combines with J gene TRBJ2-7, with 11 bases that match TRBD2. Per the germline V gene, CDR1 is LGHNT and CDR2 is FRNRAP. V lost 2 bases and J lost 2; bases outside the gene matches: 8. The length of the CDR3 is 17 residues. CDR3 in DNA: TGTGCTAGTGGTTTGAACCTCGGACTAGCGGGCGCCTACGAGCAGTACTTC. This encodes CASGLNLGLAGAYEQYF.

This clonotype has more than one count but fewer than ten. The J gene is TRBJ2-1, the V gene TRBV4-2; perhaps TRBD2 as D (6 bases). The CDR3 consists of 16 residues. Trimming left V 0 bases short and J 6 bases short, with 15 bases between. The germline V gene has CDR1 LGHNA and CDR2 YNFKEQ. This CDR3 is CASSQDGGSGSNEQFF. The CDR3 coding sequence is TGTGCCAGCAGCCAAGATGGTGGTAGCGGCAGCAATGAGCAGTTCTTC.